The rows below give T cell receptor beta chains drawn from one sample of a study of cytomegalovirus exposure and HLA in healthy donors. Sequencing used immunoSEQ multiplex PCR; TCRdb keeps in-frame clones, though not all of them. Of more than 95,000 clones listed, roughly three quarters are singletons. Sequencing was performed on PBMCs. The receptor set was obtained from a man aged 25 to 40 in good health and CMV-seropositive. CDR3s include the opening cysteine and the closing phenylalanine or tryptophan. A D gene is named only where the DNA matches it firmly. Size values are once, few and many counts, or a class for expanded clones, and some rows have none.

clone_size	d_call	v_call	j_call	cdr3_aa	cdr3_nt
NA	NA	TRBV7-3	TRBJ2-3	CASSQQGTVHTDTQYF	TGTGCCAGCAGCCAACAGGGGACTGTCCACACAGATACGCAGTATTTT
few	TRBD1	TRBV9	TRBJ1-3	CASSEFARGPGNTIYF	TGTGCCAGCAGCGAATTTGCCAGGGGGCCCGGAAACACCATATATTTT
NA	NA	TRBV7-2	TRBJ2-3	CASSLLGNSLDTQYF	TGTGCCAGCAGCTTACTCGGGAATAGTTTAGATACGCAGTATTTT
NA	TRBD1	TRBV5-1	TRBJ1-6	CASSLEGTDYSPLHF	TGCGCCAGCAGCTTGGAAGGGACAGATTATTCACCCCTCCACTTT
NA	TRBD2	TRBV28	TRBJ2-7	CASSLGLAGYEQYF	TGTGCCAGCAGTTTAGGCCTAGCGGGCTACGAGCAGTACTTC
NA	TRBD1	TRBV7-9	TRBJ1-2	CASSKAGTGTRYTF	TGTGCCAGCAGCAAAGCCGGGACAGGGACCCGCTACACCTTC
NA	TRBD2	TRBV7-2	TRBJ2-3	CASSFMTSLADTQYF	TGTGCCAGCAGCTTCATGACTAGCCTGGCGGATACGCAGTATTTT
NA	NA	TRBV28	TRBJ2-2	CASSLAVGPPRTGELFF	TGTGCCAGCAGTTTAGCGGTGGGTCCACCACGGACCGGGGAGCTGTTTTTT
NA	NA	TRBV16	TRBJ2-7	CASSQFISGAPYEQYF	TGTGCCAGCAGCCAATTCATCTCAGGTGCCCCCTACGAGCAGTACTTC
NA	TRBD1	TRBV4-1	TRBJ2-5	CASSQADRGRDETQYF	TGCGCCAGCAGCCAAGCTGACAGGGGGCGCGATGAGACCCAGTACTTC
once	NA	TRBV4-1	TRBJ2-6	CASSQVPDPGGANVLTF	TGCGCCAGCAGCCAAGTCCCAGACCCGGGGGGGGCCAACGTCCTGACTTTC
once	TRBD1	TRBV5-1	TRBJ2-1	CASSSRTGNNEQFF	TGCGCCAGCAGCTCCCGGACAGGGAACAATGAGCAGTTCTTC
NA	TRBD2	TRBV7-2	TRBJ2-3	CASSLRRGGKDTQYF	TGTGCCAGCAGCTTACGGCGGGGGGGAAAAGATACGCAGTATTTT
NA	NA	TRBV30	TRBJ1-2	CAWSPNRYGYTF	TGTGCCTGGAGCCCTAATAGATATGGCTACACCTTC
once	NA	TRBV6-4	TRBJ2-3	CASSAGSTDTQYF	TGTGCCAGCAGTGCGGGTAGCACAGATACGCAGTATTTT
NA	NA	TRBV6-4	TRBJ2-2	CASSAGNTGELFF	TGTGCCAGCAGTGCAGGGAACACCGGGGAGCTGTTTTTT
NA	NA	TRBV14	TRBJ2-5	CASSPKYAQYF	TGTGCCAGCAGCCCTAAATACGCCCAGTACTTC
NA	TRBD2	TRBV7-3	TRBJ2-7	CASSFLGGVTEQYF	TGTGCCAGCAGCTTCCTCGGGGGGGTGACCGAGCAGTACTTC
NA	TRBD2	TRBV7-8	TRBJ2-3	CASSLGGDQFYTQYF	TGTGCCAGCAGCCTTGGGGGGGATCAGTTCTATACGCAGTATTTT
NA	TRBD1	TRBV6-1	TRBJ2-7	CASSQGDGAAYEQYF	TGTGCCAGCAGTCAGGGGGACGGCGCAGCCTACGAGCAGTACTTC
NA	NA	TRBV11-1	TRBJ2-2	CASSLVGTTGELFF	TGTGCCAGCAGCTTAGTGGGCACCACCGGGGAGCTGTTTTTT
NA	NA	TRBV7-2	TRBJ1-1	CASSFAGVMNTEAFF	TGTGCCAGCAGCTTCGCCGGGGTCATGAACACTGAAGCTTTCTTT
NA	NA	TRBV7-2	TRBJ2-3	CASSTSWGRSDTQYF	TGTGCCAGCAGCACGAGCTGGGGCCGATCAGATACGCAGTATTTT
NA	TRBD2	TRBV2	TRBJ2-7	CASSEAVGAGYEQYF	TGTGCCAGCAGTGAAGCGGTCGGAGCGGGATACGAGCAGTACTTC
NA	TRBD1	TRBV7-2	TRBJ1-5	CASSRTGTGNQPQHF	TGTGCCAGCAGCCGAACCGGGACAGGGAATCAGCCCCAGCATTTT
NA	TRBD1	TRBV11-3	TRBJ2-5	CASSRGQGAGFQETQYF	TGTGCCAGCAGCCGAGGACAGGGAGCCGGTTTCCAAGAGACCCAGTACTTC
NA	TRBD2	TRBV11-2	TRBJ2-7	CASSLDLSYSGGQYF	TGTGCCAGCAGCTTAGATCTGTCTTATTCGGGAGGGCAGTACTTC
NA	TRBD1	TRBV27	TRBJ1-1	CASSLSRGRGDTEAFF	TGTGCCAGCAGTTTATCGAGGGGGCGGGGGGACACTGAAGCTTTCTTT
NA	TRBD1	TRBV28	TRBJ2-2	CASSPSGTGLYTGELFF	TGTGCCAGCAGTCCCTCCGGGACAGGTCTTTACACCGGGGAGCTGTTTTTT
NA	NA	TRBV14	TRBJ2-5	CASSHWEETQYF	TGTGCCAGCAGCCATTGGGAGGAGACCCAGTACTTC
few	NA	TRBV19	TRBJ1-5	CASSIDRSWNQPQHF	TGTGCCAGTAGTATAGATCGGAGTTGGAATCAGCCCCAGCATTTT
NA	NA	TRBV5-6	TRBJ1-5	CASSFTGSNQPQHF	TGTGCCAGCAGCTTTACAGGGTCCAATCAGCCCCAGCATTTT
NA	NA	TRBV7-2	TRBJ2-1	CASSLIRLEQFF	TGTGCCAGCAGCTTAATCAGGCTTGAGCAGTTCTTC
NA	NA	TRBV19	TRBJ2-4	CASRTGWGSQYF	TGTGCCAGTAGGACCGGTTGGGGCAGTCAGTACTTC
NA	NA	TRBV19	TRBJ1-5	CASRGNHYSNQPQHF	TGTGCCAGTCGGGGGAACCACTATAGCAATCAGCCCCAGCATTTT
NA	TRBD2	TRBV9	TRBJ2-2	CASSVTSGRMLSKNTGELFF	TGTGCCAGCAGCGTAACTAGCGGCCGGATGTTGTCTAAGAACACCGGGGAGCTGTTTTTT
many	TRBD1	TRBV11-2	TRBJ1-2	CASSPRAGGRYGYTF	TGTGCCAGCAGCCCTCGGGCAGGGGGCCGCTATGGCTACACCTTC
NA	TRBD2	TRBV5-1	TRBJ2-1	CASSLPGLAGGGYYNEQFF	TGCGCCAGCAGCCTCCCGGGACTAGCGGGAGGGGGGTACTACAATGAGCAGTTCTTC
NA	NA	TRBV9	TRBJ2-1	CASSVDEGSYNEQFF	TGTGCCAGCAGCGTAGATGAGGGTTCCTACAATGAGCAGTTCTTC
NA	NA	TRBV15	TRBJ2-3	CATSRDNPGKADTQYF	TGTGCCACCAGCAGAGATAATCCCGGGAAGGCAGATACGCAGTATTTT
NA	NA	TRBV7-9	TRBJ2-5	CASSLVAGRYQETQYF	TGTGCCAGCAGCTTAGTTGCAGGGAGGTACCAAGAGACCCAGTACTTC
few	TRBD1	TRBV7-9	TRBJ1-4	CASSLGGSSNEKLFF	TGTGCCAGCAGCCTAGGGGGCTCGTCTAATGAAAAACTGTTTTTT
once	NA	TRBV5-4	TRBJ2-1	CASSPRNNEQFF	TGTGCCAGCAGCCCCAGAAACAATGAGCAGTTCTTC
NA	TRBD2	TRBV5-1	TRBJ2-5	CASSFGLAGGGGETQYF	TGCGCCAGCAGCTTTGGGCTAGCGGGGGGGGGTGGAGAGACCCAGTACTTC
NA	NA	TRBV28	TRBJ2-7	CASSSPNRYEQYF	TGTGCCAGCAGTTCCCCAAACCGCTACGAGCAGTACTTC
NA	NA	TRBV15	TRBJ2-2	CATSRGWRFANTGELFF	TGTGCCACCAGCAGAGGGTGGAGGTTCGCGAACACCGGGGAGCTGTTTTTT
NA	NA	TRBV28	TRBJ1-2	CASSLPQDYGYTF	TGTGCCAGCAGTTTGCCACAAGACTATGGCTACACCTTC
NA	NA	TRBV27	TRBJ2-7	CASSRQGPTYYEQYF	TGTGCCAGCAGTCGGCAGGGGCCCACGTACTACGAGCAGTACTTC
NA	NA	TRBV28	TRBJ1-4	CASSLALELTNEKLFF	TGTGCCAGCAGTTTAGCCCTGGAGTTGACTAATGAAAAACTGTTTTTT
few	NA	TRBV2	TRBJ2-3	CASSELSDTQYF	TGTGCCAGCAGTGAACTATCAGATACGCAGTATTTT
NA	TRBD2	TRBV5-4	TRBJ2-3	CASSLGGKRGASTDTQYF	TGTGCCAGCAGCTTGGGTGGTAAGCGGGGGGCCAGCACAGATACGCAGTATTTT
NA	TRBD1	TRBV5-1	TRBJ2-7	CASRGTGTNYEQYF	TGCGCCAGCCGTGGGACAGGGACAAACTACGAGCAGTACTTC
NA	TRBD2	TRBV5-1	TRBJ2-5	CASSEEGGYQETQYF	TGCGCCAGCAGCGAAGAGGGAGGGTACCAAGAGACCCAGTACTTC
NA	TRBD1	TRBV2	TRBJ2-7	CASSEYVTGPAYEQYF	TGTGCCAGCAGTGAATACGTGACAGGGCCCGCCTACGAGCAGTACTTC